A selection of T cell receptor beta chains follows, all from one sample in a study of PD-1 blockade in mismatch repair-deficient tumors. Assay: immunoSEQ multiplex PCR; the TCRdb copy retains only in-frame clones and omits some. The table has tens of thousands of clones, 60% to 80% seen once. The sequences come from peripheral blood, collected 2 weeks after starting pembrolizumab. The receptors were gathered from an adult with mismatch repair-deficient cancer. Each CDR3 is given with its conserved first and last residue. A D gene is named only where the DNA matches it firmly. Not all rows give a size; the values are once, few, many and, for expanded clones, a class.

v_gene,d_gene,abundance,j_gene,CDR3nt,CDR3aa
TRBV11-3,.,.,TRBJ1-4,TGTGCCAGCAGCTTCGGTGGCGAAAAACTGTTTTTT,CASSFGGEKLFF
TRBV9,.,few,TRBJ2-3,TGTGCCAGCAGCGTAGCGGGAACAGATACGCAGTATTTT,CASSVAGTDTQYF
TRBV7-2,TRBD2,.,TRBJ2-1,TGTGCCAGCAGCAGGGGACTAGCGGCCTACAATGAGCAGTTCTTC,CASSRGLAAYNEQFF
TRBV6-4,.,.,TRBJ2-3,TGTGCCAGCAGTGACTCAGGAGGGGGCGGCACAGATACGCAGTATTTT,CASSDSGGGGTDTQYF
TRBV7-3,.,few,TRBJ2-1,TGTGCCAGCAGCACCCGAAAAGGTAGCGCCTACAATGAGCAGTTCTTC,CASSTRKGSAYNEQFF
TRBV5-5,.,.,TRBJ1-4,TGTGCCAGCAGCTTGGAGGGTGGGTCGGCTAATGAAAAACTGTTTTTT,CASSLEGGSANEKLFF
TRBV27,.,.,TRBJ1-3,TGTGCCAGCAGTTCGGGACTCCTCTCTGGAAACACCATATATTTT,CASSSGLLSGNTIYF
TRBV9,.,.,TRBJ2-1,TGTGCCAGCAGTGCTAGACAGACCTCCTACAATGAGCAGTTCTTC,CASSARQTSYNEQFF
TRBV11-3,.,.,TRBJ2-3,TGTGCCAGCAGCGTCGGTACTGTTGACGATACGCAGTATTTT,CASSVGTVDDTQYF
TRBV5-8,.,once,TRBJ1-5,TGTGCCAGCAGCCGGAGGGGTCAGCCCCAGCATTTT,CASSRRGQPQHF
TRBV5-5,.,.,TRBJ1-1,TGTGCCAGCAGCTTGGCTGTGGGGAACACTGAAGCTTTCTTT,CASSLAVGNTEAFF
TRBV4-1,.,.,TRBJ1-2,TGCGCCAGCAGCCAAGACCAGGGGAACTATGGCTACACCTTC,CASSQDQGNYGYTF
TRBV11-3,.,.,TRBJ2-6,TGTGCCAGCAGCCGAATCTGGAGCTCTGGGGCCAACGTCCTGACTTTC,CASSRIWSSGANVLTF
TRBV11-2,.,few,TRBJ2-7,TGTGCCAGCAGCTTAGATCCGGGACCCTACGAGCAGTACTTC,CASSLDPGPYEQYF
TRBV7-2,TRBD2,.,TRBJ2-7,TGTGCCAGCAGCCCGAATTTTGCTAGCGGGAGCGGCGAGCAGTACTTC,CASSPNFASGSGEQYF
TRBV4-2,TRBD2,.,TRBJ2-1,TGTGCCAGCAGCCAAGTGGTAGCGGGAGGACACAATGAGCAGTTCTTC,CASSQVVAGGHNEQFF
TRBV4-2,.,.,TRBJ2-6,TGTGCCAGCAGCCAAGGCGGGATTACTGGGGCCAACGTCCTGACTTTC,CASSQGGITGANVLTF
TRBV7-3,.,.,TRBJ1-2,TGTGCCAGCAGCTTAACGGGGACCTATGGCTACACCTTC,CASSLTGTYGYTF
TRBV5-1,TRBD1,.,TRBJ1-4,TGCGCCAGCAACGATCTTAACGGACAGGGGAGAGAAAAACTGTTTTTT,CASNDLNGQGREKLFF
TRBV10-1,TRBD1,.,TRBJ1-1,TGCGCCAGCAGTAGACAGGGTGACACTGAAGCTTTCTTT,CASSRQGDTEAFF
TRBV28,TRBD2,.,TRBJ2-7,TGTGCCAGCAAACTAGCGGGAGGTCTAGGCTCCTACGAGCAGTACTTC,CASKLAGGLGSYEQYF
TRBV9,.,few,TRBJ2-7,TGTGCCAGCAGCCCCGGGATGACCTACGAGCAGTACTTC,CASSPGMTYEQYF